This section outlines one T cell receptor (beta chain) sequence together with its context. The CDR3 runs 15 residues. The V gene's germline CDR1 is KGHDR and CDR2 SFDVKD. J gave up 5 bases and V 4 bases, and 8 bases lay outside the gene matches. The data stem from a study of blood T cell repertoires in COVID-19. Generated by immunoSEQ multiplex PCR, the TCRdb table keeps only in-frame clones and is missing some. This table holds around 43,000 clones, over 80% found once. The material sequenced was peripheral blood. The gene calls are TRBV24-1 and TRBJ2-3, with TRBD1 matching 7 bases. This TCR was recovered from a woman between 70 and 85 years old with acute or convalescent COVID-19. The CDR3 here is CATSDLEGAVDTQYF. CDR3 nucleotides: TGTGCCACCAGTGACCTTGAGGGGGCGGTAGATACGCAGTATTTT.